This T cell receptor beta chain was captured by sequencing in a study of T-cell memory formation after mild COVID-19. Study background: Clusters of TCRs were largely donor specific. Study-wide points: Clones contracting across day 15 to 85 had a balanced CD4/CD8 profile; later expanding clones leaned CD4+. The pre-infection memory compartment contained some responding clones, suggesting cross-reactive memory joined.

TCRdb passed the 5' RACE reads through MiXCR, listing each CDR3 protein once. The table includes some 50,000 distinct CDR3 sequences, less than 15% detected once. CDR3 size: 15 residues. V gave up 4 bases and J gave up 6 bases; unmatched junction bases: 11. The germline V gene has CDR1 LGHDT and CDR2 YNNKEL (reference sequence). A remark on this clonotype: Its antigen is currently unknown.

The J gene is TRBJ1-1, the V gene TRBV3-1; 7 positions agree with TRBD1. The sample was PBMCs or a T cell subset sorted from them (not recorded which). The sequence came from a man younger than 35 who had mild COVID-19 (a few samples of this study predate the infection). Cell type and time point are not known. The DNA of the CDR3 is TGTGCCAGCAGCCTTACGGGGACAGAGGATTCTGAAGCTTTCTTT. Encoded protein: CASSLTGTEDSEAFF.